This T cell receptor (beta chain) was found in a study of shared clonotypes between healthy human individuals. Data came from immunoSEQ multiplex PCR; TCRdb stores just in-frame clones and leaves some out. The profile shows 2 million to 3 million clones, over 85% of them singletons. The CDR3 is made up of 15 amino acids. Deletions cut 6 bases from V and 4 bases from J, with 15 bases between. Germline V lookup: CDR1 MDHEN, CDR2 SYDVKM. The sample taken for sequencing was naive CD4+ T cells from PBMCs. Subset denoted: CD45RA+ positively selected. This rearrangement joins TRBV28 to TRBJ2-2; D tentatively reads TRBD1 or TRBD2 (5 bases each). This receptor was taken from a man aged 18 to 29 in good health. Some clones in this sample may be carry-over from other donors' samples. The CDR3 DNA sequence: TGTGCCAGCAGATGGGACCCAAGGGGCACCGGGGAGCTGTTTTTT. This encodes CASRWDPRGTGELFF.